These T cell receptor beta chains were read from a single sample in a study of CD8 T cells in ankylosing spondylitis. TCRdb processed the 5' RACE reads anew with MiXCR; each CDR3 protein has one entry. This table holds 200,000 or so distinct CDR3 sequences, 15% to 20% found once. The sequencing input was blood, either unsorted or a sorted T cell fraction (not recorded which). Source of these receptors: a male donor under 35 with ankylosing spondylitis or in good health (not recorded which). Each CDR3 is given with its conserved first and last residue. The D gene is left open where the match is weak.

V gene: TRBV7-8
J gene: TRBJ1-6
D gene: .
CDR3 protein: CASSPGGDSPLHF

V gene: TRBV12-3/TRBV12-4
J gene: TRBJ2-2
D gene: .
CDR3 protein: CASSFQWGGDTGELFF

V gene: TRBV5-6
J gene: TRBJ1-5
D gene: TRBD1
CDR3 protein: CASSVTRGDQPQHF

V gene: TRBV25-1
J gene: TRBJ1-2
D gene: .
CDR3 protein: CASSEGGKPNYGYTF

V gene: TRBV20-1
J gene: TRBJ1-1
D gene: .
CDR3 protein: CSASRDKATEAFF

V gene: TRBV4-2
J gene: TRBJ1-5
D gene: .
CDR3 protein: CASSQDRTGGPQHF

V gene: TRBV13
J gene: TRBJ2-7
D gene: .
CDR3 protein: CASSPRGSGYEQYF

V gene: TRBV12-3/TRBV12-4
J gene: TRBJ2-7
D gene: TRBD1
CDR3 protein: CASSFRQGGPLEQYF

V gene: TRBV12-3/TRBV12-4
J gene: TRBJ2-1
D gene: TRBD2
CDR3 protein: CASSPNRLAGGSWSSYNEQFF

V gene: TRBV5-1
J gene: TRBJ2-3
D gene: TRBD2
CDR3 protein: CASSTLAVGTDTQYF

V gene: TRBV5-4
J gene: TRBJ2-1
D gene: .
CDR3 protein: CASSLEGPAGYNEQFF

V gene: TRBV28
J gene: TRBJ2-7
D gene: TRBD2
CDR3 protein: CASEQRTSGPEEQYF

V gene: TRBV7-2
J gene: TRBJ2-1
D gene: .
CDR3 protein: CASSSVLPPGNDEQFF

V gene: TRBV20-1
J gene: TRBJ2-7
D gene: TRBD2
CDR3 protein: CSASQRGTYEQYF

V gene: TRBV29-1
J gene: TRBJ2-1
D gene: TRBD2
CDR3 protein: CSVEGLSGSRGNEQFF

V gene: TRBV20-1
J gene: TRBJ2-1
D gene: TRBD2
CDR3 protein: CSARDLPGLAGSGLYNEQFF

V gene: TRBV13
J gene: TRBJ2-6
D gene: TRBD2
CDR3 protein: CASSFLHGSGSFGANVLTF

V gene: TRBV10-3
J gene: TRBJ2-1
D gene: TRBD2
CDR3 protein: CAISESGKAGGVGEQFF

V gene: TRBV5-1
J gene: TRBJ2-1
D gene: .
CDR3 protein: CASRITNEQFF

V gene: TRBV6-2/TRBV6-3
J gene: TRBJ2-1
D gene: TRBD2
CDR3 protein: CASTKFSGATNEQFF

V gene: TRBV27
J gene: TRBJ2-7
D gene: TRBD1
CDR3 protein: CASSPDRGIQYF

V gene: TRBV5-4
J gene: TRBJ2-5
D gene: TRBD2
CDR3 protein: CASSLAGSGIETQYF

V gene: TRBV7-9
J gene: TRBJ2-3
D gene: .
CDR3 protein: CASSAGRTTDTDTQYF

V gene: TRBV30
J gene: TRBJ2-1
D gene: .
CDR3 protein: CAWSRQTSSYNEQFF

V gene: TRBV12-3/TRBV12-4
J gene: TRBJ2-7
D gene: TRBD2
CDR3 protein: CASSSGGGAGYF

V gene: TRBV5-6
J gene: TRBJ2-2
D gene: TRBD2
CDR3 protein: CASMPGWTSGIENTGELFF

V gene: TRBV27
J gene: TRBJ2-1
D gene: .
CDR3 protein: CASLPMGGTAYNEQFF

V gene: TRBV28
J gene: TRBJ1-5
D gene: TRBD1
CDR3 protein: CASSLPRGRGNQPQHF

V gene: TRBV5-1
J gene: TRBJ2-5
D gene: .
CDR3 protein: CASSSLLGRAAQETQYF

V gene: TRBV27
J gene: TRBJ2-5
D gene: .
CDR3 protein: CASSPTGPLYQETQYF

V gene: TRBV4-2
J gene: TRBJ2-7
D gene: .
CDR3 protein: CASSQVGHHEQYF

V gene: TRBV6-5
J gene: TRBJ1-6
D gene: TRBD1
CDR3 protein: CASTPLDRGRDSPLHF

V gene: TRBV7-9
J gene: TRBJ1-5
D gene: TRBD1
CDR3 protein: CASSPLEIGTGGSNQPQHF

V gene: TRBV12-3/TRBV12-4
J gene: TRBJ1-5
D gene: .
CDR3 protein: CASSLEGISNQPQHF

V gene: TRBV12-3/TRBV12-4
J gene: TRBJ2-2
D gene: .
CDR3 protein: CASKGNLGRGTGELFF

V gene: TRBV11-2
J gene: TRBJ2-1
D gene: .
CDR3 protein: CASSPGVWTENYNEQFF

V gene: TRBV20-1
J gene: TRBJ2-5
D gene: TRBD2
CDR3 protein: CSASYGTSVSETQYF

V gene: TRBV30
J gene: TRBJ2-2
D gene: TRBD1
CDR3 protein: CAWNGQGFGELFF

V gene: TRBV29-1
J gene: TRBJ1-3
D gene: TRBD1
CDR3 protein: CSVAGTVEGNTIYF